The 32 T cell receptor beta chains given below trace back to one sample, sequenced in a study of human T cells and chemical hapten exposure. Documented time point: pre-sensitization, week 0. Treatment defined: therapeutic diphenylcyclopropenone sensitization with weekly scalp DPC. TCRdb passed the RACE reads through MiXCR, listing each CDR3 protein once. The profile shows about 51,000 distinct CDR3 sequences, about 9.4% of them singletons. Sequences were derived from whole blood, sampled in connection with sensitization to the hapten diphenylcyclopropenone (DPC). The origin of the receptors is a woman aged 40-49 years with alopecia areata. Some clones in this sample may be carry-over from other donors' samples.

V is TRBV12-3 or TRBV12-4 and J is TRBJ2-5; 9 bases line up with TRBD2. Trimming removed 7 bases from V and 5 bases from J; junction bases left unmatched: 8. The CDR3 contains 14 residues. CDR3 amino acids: CASKIGTSSETQYF. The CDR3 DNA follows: TGTGCCAGCAAAATCGGGACTAGCAGTGAGACCCAGTACTTC.

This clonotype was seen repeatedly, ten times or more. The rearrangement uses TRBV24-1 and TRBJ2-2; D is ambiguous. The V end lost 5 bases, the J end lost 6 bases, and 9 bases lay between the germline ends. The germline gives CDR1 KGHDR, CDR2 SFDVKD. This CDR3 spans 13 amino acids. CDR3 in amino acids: CATSGTGAGELFF. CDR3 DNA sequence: TGTGCCACCAGTGGCACGGGCGCCGGGGAGCTGTTTTTT.

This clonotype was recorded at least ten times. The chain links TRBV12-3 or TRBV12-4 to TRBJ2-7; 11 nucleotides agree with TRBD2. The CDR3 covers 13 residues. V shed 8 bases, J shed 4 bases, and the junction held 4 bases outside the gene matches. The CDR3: CASSSGGSYEQYF. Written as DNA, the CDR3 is TGTGCCAGCTCTAGCGGGGGGTCGTACGAGCAGTACTTC.

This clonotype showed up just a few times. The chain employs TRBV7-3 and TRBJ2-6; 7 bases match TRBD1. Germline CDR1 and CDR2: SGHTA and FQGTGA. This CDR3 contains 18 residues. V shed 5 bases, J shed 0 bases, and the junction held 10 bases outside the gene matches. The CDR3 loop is CASSIRGPYSSGANVLTF. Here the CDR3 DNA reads TGTGCCAGCAGCATTAGGGGGCCCTACAGCTCTGGGGCCAACGTCCTGACTTTC.

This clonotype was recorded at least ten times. The CDR3 sequence: CAISEGTGNNEQFF. DNA for the CDR3: TGTGCCATCAGTGAGGGGACAGGGAACAATGAGCAGTTCTTC. J is TRBJ2-1 and V is TRBV10-3, with 9 positions matching TRBD1. CDR1 is ENHRY and CDR2 is SYGVKD in the germline V gene. Unmatched junction bases numbered 1, after V lost 2 bases and J lost 5 bases. This CDR3 has 14 amino acids.

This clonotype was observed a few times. Here the CDR3 reads CASRYKRAGKDYGYTF. In DNA form, the CDR3 reads TGTGCCAGCAGGTACAAGCGGGCGGGGAAAGACTATGGCTACACCTTC. The rearrangement joins TRBV7-9 to TRBJ1-2; D is uncertain. This CDR3 contains 16 residues. Per germline, CDR1 SEHNR and CDR2 FQNEAQ (reference sequence). Trimming removed 6 bases at V and 3 bases at J, with 20 bases between.

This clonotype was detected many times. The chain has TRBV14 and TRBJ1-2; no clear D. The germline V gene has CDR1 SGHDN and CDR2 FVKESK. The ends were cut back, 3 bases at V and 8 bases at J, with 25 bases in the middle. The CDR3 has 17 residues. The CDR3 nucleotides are TGTGCCAGCAGCCACACGGGTGAACACCCAAAAGTTACGGGCTACACCTTC. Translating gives CASSHTGEHPKVTGYTF. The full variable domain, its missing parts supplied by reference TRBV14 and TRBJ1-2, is EAGVTQFPSHSVIEKGQTVTLRCDPISGHDNLYWYRRVMGKEIKFLLHFVKESKQDESGMPNNRFLAERTGGTYSTLKVQPAELEDSGVYFCASSHTGEHPKVTGYTFGSGTRLTVV.

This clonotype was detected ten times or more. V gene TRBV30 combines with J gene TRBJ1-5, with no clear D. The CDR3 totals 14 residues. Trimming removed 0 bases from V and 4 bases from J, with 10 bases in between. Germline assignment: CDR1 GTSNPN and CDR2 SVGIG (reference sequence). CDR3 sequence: CAWSVVDVNQPQHF. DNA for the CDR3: TGTGCCTGGAGTGTCGTAGATGTGAATCAGCCCCAGCATTTT.

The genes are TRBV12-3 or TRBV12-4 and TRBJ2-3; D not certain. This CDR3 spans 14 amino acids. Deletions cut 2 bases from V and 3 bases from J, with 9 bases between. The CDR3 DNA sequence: TGTGCCAGCAGTTTATATGGGCGGACAGATACGCAGTATTTT. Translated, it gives CASSLYGRTDTQYF.

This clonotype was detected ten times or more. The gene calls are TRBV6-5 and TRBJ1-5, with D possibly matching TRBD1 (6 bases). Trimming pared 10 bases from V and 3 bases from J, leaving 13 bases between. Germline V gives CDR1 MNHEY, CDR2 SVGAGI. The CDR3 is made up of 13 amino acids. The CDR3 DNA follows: TGTGCCATCGCACAGGGTTACAATCAGCCCCAGCATTTT. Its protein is CAIAQGYNQPQHF.

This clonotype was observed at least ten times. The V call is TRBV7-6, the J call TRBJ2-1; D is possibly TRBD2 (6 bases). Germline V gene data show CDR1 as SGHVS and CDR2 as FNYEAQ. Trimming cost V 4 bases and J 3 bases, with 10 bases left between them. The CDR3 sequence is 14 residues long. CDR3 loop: CASSWEADYNEQFF. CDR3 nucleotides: TGTGCCAGCAGCTGGGAGGCAGACTACAATGAGCAGTTCTTC. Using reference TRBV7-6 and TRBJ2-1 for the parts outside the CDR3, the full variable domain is GAGVSQSPRYKVTKRGQDVALRCDPISGHVSLYWYRQALGQGPEFLTYFNYEAQQDKSGLPNDRFSAERPEGSISTLTIQRTEQRDSAMYRCASSWEADYNEQFFGPGTRLTVL.

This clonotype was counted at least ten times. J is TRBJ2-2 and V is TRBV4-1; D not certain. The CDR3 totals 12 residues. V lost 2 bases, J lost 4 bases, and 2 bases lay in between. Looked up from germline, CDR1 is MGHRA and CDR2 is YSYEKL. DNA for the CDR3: TGCGCCAGCAGCCAAATCACCGGGGAGCTGTTTTTT. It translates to CASSQITGELFF.

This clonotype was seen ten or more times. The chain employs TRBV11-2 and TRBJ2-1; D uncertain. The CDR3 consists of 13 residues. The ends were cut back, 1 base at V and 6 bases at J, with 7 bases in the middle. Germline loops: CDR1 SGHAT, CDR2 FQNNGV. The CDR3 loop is CASSLGQLNEQFF. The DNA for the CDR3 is TGTGCCAGCAGCTTAGGGCAGCTCAATGAGCAGTTCTTC.

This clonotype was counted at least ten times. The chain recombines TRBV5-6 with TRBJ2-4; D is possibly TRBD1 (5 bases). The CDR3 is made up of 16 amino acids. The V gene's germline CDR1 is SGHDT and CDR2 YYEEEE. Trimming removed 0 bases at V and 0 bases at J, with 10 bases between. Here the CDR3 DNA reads TGTGCCAGCAGCTTGGCGACAGACCTAGCCAAAAACATTCAGTACTTC. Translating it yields CASSLATDLAKNIQYF.

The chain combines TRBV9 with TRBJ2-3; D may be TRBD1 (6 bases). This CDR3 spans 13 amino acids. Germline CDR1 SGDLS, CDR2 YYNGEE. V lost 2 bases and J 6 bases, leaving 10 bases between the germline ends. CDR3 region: CASSVTGFDTQYF. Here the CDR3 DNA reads TGTGCCAGCAGCGTTACAGGGTTCGATACGCAGTATTTT.

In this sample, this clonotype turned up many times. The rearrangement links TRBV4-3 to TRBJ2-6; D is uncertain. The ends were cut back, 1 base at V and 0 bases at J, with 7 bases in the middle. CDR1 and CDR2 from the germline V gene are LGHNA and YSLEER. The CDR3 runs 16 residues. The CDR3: CASSQVAGSGANVLTF. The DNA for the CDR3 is TGCGCCAGCAGCCAAGTTGCCGGCTCTGGGGCCAACGTCCTGACTTTC.

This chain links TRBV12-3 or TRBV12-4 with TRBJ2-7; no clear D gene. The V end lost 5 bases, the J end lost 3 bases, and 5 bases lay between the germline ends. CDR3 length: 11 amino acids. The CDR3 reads CASSQSYEQYF. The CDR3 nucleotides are TGTGCCAGCAGTCAAAGCTACGAGCAGTACTTC.

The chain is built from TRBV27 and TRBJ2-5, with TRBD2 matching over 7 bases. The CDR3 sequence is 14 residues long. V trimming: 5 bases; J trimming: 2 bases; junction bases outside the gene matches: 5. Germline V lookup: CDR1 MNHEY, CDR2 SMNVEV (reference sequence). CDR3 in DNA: TGTGCCAGCAGTCCCCTGGGGGGGCAAGAGACCCAGTACTTC. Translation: CASSPLGGQETQYF.

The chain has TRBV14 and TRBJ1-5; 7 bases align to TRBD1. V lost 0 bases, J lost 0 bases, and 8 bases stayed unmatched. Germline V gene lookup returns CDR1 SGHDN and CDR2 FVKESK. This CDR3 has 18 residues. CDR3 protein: CASSQDIRGSHSNQPQHF. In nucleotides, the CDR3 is TGTGCCAGCAGCCAAGATATCAGGGGGTCACATAGCAATCAGCCCCAGCATTTT.

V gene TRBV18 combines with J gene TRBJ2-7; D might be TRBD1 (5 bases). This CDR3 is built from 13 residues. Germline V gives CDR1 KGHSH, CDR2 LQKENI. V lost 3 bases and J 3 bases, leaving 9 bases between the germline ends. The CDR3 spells CASSPQGYYEQYF. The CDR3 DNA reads TGTGCCAGCTCACCCCAGGGCTACTACGAGCAGTACTTC.

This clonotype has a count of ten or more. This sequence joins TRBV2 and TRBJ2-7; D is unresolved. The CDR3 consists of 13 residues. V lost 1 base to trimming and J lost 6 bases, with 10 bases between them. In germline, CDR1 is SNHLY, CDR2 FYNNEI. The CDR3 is CASSEVRGGEQYF. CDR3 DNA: TGTGCCAGCAGTGAAGTTCGTGGCGGCGAGCAGTACTTC.

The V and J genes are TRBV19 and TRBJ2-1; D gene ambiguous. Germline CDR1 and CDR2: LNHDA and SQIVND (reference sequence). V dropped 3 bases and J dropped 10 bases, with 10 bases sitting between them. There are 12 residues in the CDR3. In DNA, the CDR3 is TGTGCCAGTAGTATCGATCGAATCGAGCAGTTCTTC. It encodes CASSIDRIEQFF.

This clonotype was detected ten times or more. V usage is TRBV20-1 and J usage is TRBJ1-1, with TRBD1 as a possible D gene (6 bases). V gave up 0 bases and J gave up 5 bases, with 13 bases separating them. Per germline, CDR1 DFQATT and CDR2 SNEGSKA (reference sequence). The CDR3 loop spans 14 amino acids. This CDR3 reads CSARDPGDWTEAFF. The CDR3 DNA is TGCAGTGCTAGAGACCCAGGGGATTGGACTGAAGCTTTCTTT.

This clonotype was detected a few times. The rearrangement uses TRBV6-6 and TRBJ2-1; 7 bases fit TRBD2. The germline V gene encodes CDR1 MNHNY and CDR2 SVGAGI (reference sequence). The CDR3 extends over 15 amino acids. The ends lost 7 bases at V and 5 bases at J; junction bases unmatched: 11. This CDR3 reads CASTKGTTSNNEQFF. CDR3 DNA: TGTGCCAGCACCAAGGGGACTACTTCCAACAATGAGCAGTTCTTC.

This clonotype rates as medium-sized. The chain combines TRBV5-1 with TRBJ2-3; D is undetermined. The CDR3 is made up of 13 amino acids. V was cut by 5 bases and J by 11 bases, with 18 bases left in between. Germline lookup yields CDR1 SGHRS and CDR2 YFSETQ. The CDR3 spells CASSSNSSPGQYF. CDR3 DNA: TGCGCCAGCAGTTCTAATAGTAGCCCAGGGCAGTATTTT.

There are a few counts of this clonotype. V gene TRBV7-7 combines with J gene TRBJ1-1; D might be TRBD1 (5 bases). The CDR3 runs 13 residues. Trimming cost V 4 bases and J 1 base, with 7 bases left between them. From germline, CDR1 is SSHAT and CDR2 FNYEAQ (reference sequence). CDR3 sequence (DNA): TGTGCCAGCAGCTGGGACTCGAACACTGAAGCTTTCTTT. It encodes CASSWDSNTEAFF.

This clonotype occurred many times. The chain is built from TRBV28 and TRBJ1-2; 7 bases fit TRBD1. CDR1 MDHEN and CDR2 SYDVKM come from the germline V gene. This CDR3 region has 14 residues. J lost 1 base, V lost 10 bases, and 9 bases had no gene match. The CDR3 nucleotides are TGTGCCACCCAAGACAGGGAATTTAACTATGGCTACACCTTC. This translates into CATQDREFNYGYTF.

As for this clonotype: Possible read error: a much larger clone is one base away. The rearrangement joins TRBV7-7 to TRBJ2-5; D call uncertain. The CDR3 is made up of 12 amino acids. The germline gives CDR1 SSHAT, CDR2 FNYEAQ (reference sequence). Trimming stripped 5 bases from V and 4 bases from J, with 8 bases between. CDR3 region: CASSLDGETQYF. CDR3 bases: TGTGCCAGCAGCCTAGATGGAGAGACCCAGTACTTC. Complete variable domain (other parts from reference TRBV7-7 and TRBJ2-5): GAGVSQSPRYKVTKRGQDVTLRCDPISSHATLYWYQQALGQGPEFLTYFNYEAQPDKSGLPSDRFSAERPEGSISTLTIQRTEQRDSAMYRCASSLDGETQYFGPGTRLLVL.

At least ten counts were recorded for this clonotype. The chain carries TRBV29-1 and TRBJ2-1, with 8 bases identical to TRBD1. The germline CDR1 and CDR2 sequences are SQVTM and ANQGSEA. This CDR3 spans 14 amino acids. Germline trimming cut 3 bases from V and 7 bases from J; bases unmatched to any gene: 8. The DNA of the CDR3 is TGCAGCGTTGATTCAACAGGGGGAAGGAATGAGCAGTTCTTC. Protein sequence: CSVDSTGGRNEQFF.

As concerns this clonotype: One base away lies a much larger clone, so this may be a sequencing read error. CDR3 sequence reads: CTSSLQGQGKTVAFF. CDR3 sequence (DNA): TGTACCAGCAGCCTTCAAGGACAGGGTAAGACTGTAGCTTTCTTT. J is TRBJ1-1 and V is TRBV7-2, with TRBD1 identical over 8 bases. Per the germline V gene, CDR1 is SGHTA and CDR2 is FQGNSA. The CDR3 extends over 15 amino acids.

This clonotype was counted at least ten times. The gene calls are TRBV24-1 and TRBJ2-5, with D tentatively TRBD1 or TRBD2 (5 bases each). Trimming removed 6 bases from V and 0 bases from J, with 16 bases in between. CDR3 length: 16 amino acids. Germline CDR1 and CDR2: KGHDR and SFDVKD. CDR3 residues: CATSPRTGPNQETQYF. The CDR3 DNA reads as TGTGCCACCAGTCCTAGAACGGGGCCAAACCAAGAGACCCAGTACTTC.

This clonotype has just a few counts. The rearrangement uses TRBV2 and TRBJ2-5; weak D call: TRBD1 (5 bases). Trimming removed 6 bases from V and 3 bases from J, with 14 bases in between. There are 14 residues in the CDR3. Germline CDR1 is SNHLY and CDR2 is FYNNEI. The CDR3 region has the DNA TGTGCCAGCAGCCAGACAGCCATAGAAGAGACCCAGTACTTC. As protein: CASSQTAIEETQYF.